A single sample gave rise to the 26 T cell receptor beta chains below, sequenced in a study of regulatory T cells in long-lasting Graves disease (dated by TCRdb to about 2021). Preparation of the library involved multiplex PCR. TCRdb records Illumina HiSeq 4000 as the sequencer. CDR3 regions were amplified by Arm-PCR with iRepertoire HTBI primers to construct TCR beta libraries. TCRdb redid the processing of the public reads, applying fastp at Q25 and MiXCR, and retained in-frame beta chains. Entries are consolidated by CDR3 protein sequence, retaining the most common genes and DNA. Here the sample has about 440,000 distinct CDR3 sequences; under 15% occur a single time. The ten largest clones take up 15% to 20% of the sample. This specimen's time point label, interpreted: newly diagnosed GD, antithyroid drugs for less than 3 months. For both TCR sequencing and RNA sequencing, RNA was extracted from PBMCs in TRIzol.

This sample also belongs to another study, concerning T cells in Graves' hyperthyroidism and ophthalmopathy.

Sample: peripheral blood mononuclear cells (PBMCs), taken at new diagnosis, from a patient treated with antithyroid drugs. Receptors were obtained from a woman aged 30 to 39 with Graves disease. Donor details come from another sample of the same person, matched by shared clones.

This clonotype has ten or more counts. The chain joins TRBV10-3 to TRBJ2-7; D ambiguous. The CDR3 runs to 11 residues. CDR1 ENHRY and CDR2 SYGVKD come from the germline V gene. V gave up 3 bases and J gave up 6 bases, with 6 bases separating them. The CDR3 DNA sequence: TGTGCCATCAGTGAAAGAATCGAGCAGTACTTC. Encoded protein: CAISERIEQYF.

V gene TRBV19 combines with J gene TRBJ1-2; 8 bases fit TRBD1. The CDR3 sequence is 16 residues long. Germline V lookup: CDR1 LNHDA, CDR2 SQIVND (reference sequence). V dropped 10 bases and J dropped 4; count of bases not matched to a gene: 17. The CDR3 spells CATSPKTGADLYGYTF. Here the CDR3 DNA reads TGTGCCACCTCACCTAAGACAGGGGCCGACCTCTATGGCTACACCTTC.

This clonotype appeared many times. This sequence joins TRBV6-1 and TRBJ2-2, with TRBD2 matching over 8 bases. Germline V gives CDR1 MNHNS, CDR2 SASEGT. This CDR3 comprises 19 residues. V was clipped by 10 bases and J by 0 bases; unmatched bases: 19. The CDR3 is CAIPLFQAGAEANTGELFF. In nucleotides, the CDR3 is TGTGCCATCCCACTATTTCAAGCGGGAGCCGAGGCGAACACCGGGGAGCTGTTTTTT.

This clonotype was counted ten times or more. The chain carries TRBV4-1 and TRBJ2-5, with D perhaps assigned TRBD1 or TRBD2 (5 bases each). The CDR3 has 16 residues. Germline V gives CDR1 MGHRA, CDR2 YSYEKL. Trimming removed 6 bases at V and 7 bases at J, with 24 bases between. CDR3 nucleotides: TGCGCCAGCAGATCGAAAGGTGGGGACGCCGTCGGGACCCAGTACTTC. Protein product: CASRSKGGDAVGTQYF.

CDR3 bases: TGCGCCAGCAGCCAAGACTGGGGAGGGCCCGGGGAGCTGTTTTTT. This encodes CASSQDWGGPGELFF. The chain combines TRBV4-1 with TRBJ2-2; 7 nucleotides agree with TRBD2. CDR3 length equals 15 residues. Looked up from germline, CDR1 is MGHRA and CDR2 is YSYEKL. The ends lost 0 bases at V and 6 bases at J; junction bases unmatched: 4.

This clonotype appeared a few times. CDR3 in amino acids: CSAETRRQGPYEQYF. For the CDR3, the DNA is TGCAGCGCCGAGACAAGGCGACAGGGGCCCTACGAGCAGTACTTC. The chain links TRBV29-1 to TRBJ2-7, with 8 bases that match TRBD1. Germline CDR1 and CDR2: SQVTM and ANQGSEA. The CDR3 runs to 15 residues. Trimming at V came to 7 bases and at J to 2 bases, leaving 13 bases not matched to a gene.

The chain combines TRBV3-1 with TRBJ2-2, with D possibly TRBD1 on 6 matching bases. There are 15 residues in the CDR3. Germline V gene data show CDR1 as LGHDT and CDR2 as YNNKEL (reference sequence). V was pared by 5 bases and J by 4 bases, with 14 bases between. In nucleotides, the CDR3 is TGTGCCAGCAGCTCCGACAGGATGGGCACCGGGGAGCTGTTTTTT. It translates to CASSSDRMGTGELFF.

Concerning this clonotype itself: This may be a read error: a much more frequent sequence differs by one nucleotide. The rearrangement uses TRBV5-1 and TRBJ2-7; D call uncertain. The CDR3 is 13 amino acids. Germline CDR1 and CDR2: SGHRS and YFSETQ. As DNA, the CDR3 is TGCGCCCGCAGCTTGGCTCTAGAAAACGAGCAGTACTTC. Amino acids: CARSLALENEQYF. Full variable domain (outside the CDR3, taken from reference TRBV5-1 and TRBJ2-7): KAGVTQTPRYLIKTRGQQVTLSCSPISGHRSVSWYQQTPGQGLQFLFEYFSETQRNKGNFPGRFSGRQFSNSRSEMNVSTLELGDSALYLCARSLALENEQYFGPGTRLTVT.

This clonotype has ten or more counts. The chain links TRBV10-3 to TRBJ2-1; 13 nucleotides line up with TRBD2. The CDR3 is 20 residues long. Trimming removed 6 bases from V and 3 bases from J; junction bases left unmatched: 17. Germline V gene lookup returns CDR1 ENHRY and CDR2 SYGVKD. The CDR3 region is CAISLSLLAGGPIVYNEQFF. CDR3 DNA sequence: TGTGCCATCAGCCTTTCCTTACTAGCGGGAGGGCCTATCGTCTACAATGAGCAGTTCTTC.

This clonotype has ten or more counts. This chain connects TRBV5-6 to TRBJ1-4; the D gene is possibly TRBD1 (5 bases). The germline V and J ends were trimmed by 1 base and 1 base, with 8 bases remaining between them. The germline gives CDR1 SGHDT, CDR2 YYEEEE. CDR3 length: 15 amino acids. In DNA, the CDR3 is TGTGCCAGCAGCTTGTTGGGGGTAACTAATGAAAAACTGTTTTTT. Translation gives CASSLLGVTNEKLFF.

This clonotype was picked up many times. The rearrangement links TRBV27 to TRBJ1-1; no firm D call. Looked up from germline, CDR1 is MNHEY and CDR2 is SMNVEV (reference sequence). V was trimmed by 1 base and J by 5 bases, leaving 11 bases between them. This CDR3 is built from 14 residues. CDR3 protein: CASSLFAPGTEAFF. The CDR3 nucleotides are TGTGCCAGCAGTTTATTCGCCCCGGGGACTGAAGCTTTCTTT.

The chain links TRBV28 to TRBJ2-1; 8 nucleotides align to TRBD1. Germline V CDR1 and CDR2: MDHEN, SYDVKM. This CDR3 comprises 13 residues. The CDR3, as DNA: TGTGCTACTACAGGGGGATTGTACAATGAGCAGTTCTTC. Translated, it gives CATTGGLYNEQFF.

The chain employs TRBV25-1 and TRBJ1-2; 9 nucleotides agree with TRBD1. CDR1 is MGHDK and CDR2 is SYGVNS in the germline V gene. CDR3 length: 13 amino acids. V shed 7 bases and J 6 bases; nucleotides not matched to a gene: 6. The CDR3 DNA is TGTGCCAGCAAACCGGGACAGGGACATGGCTACACCTTC. Protein product: CASKPGQGHGYTF.

This clonotype has ten or more counts. V usage is TRBV11-2 and J usage is TRBJ1-3; no clear D gene. There are 14 residues in the CDR3. V shed 5 bases and J shed 0 bases, with 8 bases lying between them. The germline V gene encodes CDR1 SGHAT and CDR2 FQNNGV. CDR3 sequence: CASSEEFSGNTIYF. CDR3 nucleotides: TGTGCCAGCAGCGAAGAGTTCTCTGGAAACACCATATATTTT.

This clonotype was seen at least ten times. V usage is TRBV5-8 and J usage is TRBJ1-1, with TRBD1 matching 9 bases. Trimming cost V 4 bases and J 0 bases; bases outside gene matches: 10. The CDR3 runs 17 residues. CDR1 and CDR2 from the germline V gene are SGHTS and YDEGEE. The CDR3 is CASSAGQGKFLNTEAFF. The CDR3 coding sequence is TGTGCCAGCAGCGCGGGACAGGGAAAATTCTTGAACACTGAAGCTTTCTTT.

This clonotype was picked up many times. The V gene is TRBV29-1, the J gene TRBJ2-7, with D unresolved. Germline CDR1 SQVTM, CDR2 ANQGSEA. The CDR3 spans 12 residues. Deletions cut 0 bases from V and 3 bases from J, with 6 bases between. The DNA for the CDR3 is TGCAGCGTTGAAGATATGGGCTACGAGCAGTACTTC. As protein: CSVEDMGYEQYF.

The chain combines TRBV20-1 with TRBJ2-1; 9 bases align to TRBD2. CDR3 length: 13 residues. Trimming removed 5 bases from V and 6 bases from J; junction bases left unmatched: 5. CDR1 DFQATT and CDR2 SNEGSKA come from the germline V gene (reference sequence). The CDR3 sequence is CSAPLAGTNEQFF. The CDR3 DNA sequence: TGCAGTGCTCCTCTAGCGGGGACCAATGAGCAGTTCTTC.

The gene calls are TRBV7-8 and TRBJ1-1; 7 bases align to TRBD1. With V trimmed by 3 bases and J by 5 bases, 9 bases remained unmatched. Germline values: CDR1 SGHVS, CDR2 FQNEAQ. The CDR3 loop spans 15 amino acids. CDR3 sequence (DNA): TGTGCCAGCAGCTTTTACCGGACAGGAGGAACTGAAGCTTTCTTT. Its protein is CASSFYRTGGTEAFF. The complete variable domain, with remaining parts taken from reference TRBV7-8 and TRBJ1-1, reads GAGVSQSPRYKVAKRGQDVALRCDPISGHVSLFWYQQALGQGPEFLTYFQNEAQLDKSGLPSDRFFAERPEGSVSTLKIQRTQQEDSAVYLCASSFYRTGGTEAFFGQGTRLTVV.

This clonotype has more than one count but fewer than ten. The chain carries TRBV27 and TRBJ2-2; 14 nucleotides agree with TRBD2. The CDR3 runs 18 residues. The V gene's germline CDR1 is MNHEY and CDR2 SMNVEV (reference sequence). J gave up 9 bases and V 3 bases, and 12 bases lay outside the gene matches. The CDR3 reads CASSLNTGLAGEYRELFF. As DNA, the CDR3 is TGTGCCAGCAGTTTGAATACGGGACTAGCGGGAGAGTACCGGGAGCTGTTTTTT.

This clonotype was detected a few times. With a much larger clone just one base away, this may be a read error. CDR3: CASSTLDGSYGQYF. CDR3 bases: TGTGCCAGCAGCACCCTCGACGGCTCCTACGGGCAGTACTTC. This rearrangement joins TRBV28 to TRBJ2-7; D call uncertain. The CDR3 contains 14 residues. CDR1 and CDR2 (germline): MDHEN, SYDVKM. Using reference TRBV28 and TRBJ2-7 for the parts outside the CDR3, the full variable domain is DVKVTQSSRYLVKRTGEKVFLECVQDMDHENMFWYRQDPGLGLRLIYFSYDVKMKEKGDIPEGYSVSREKKERFSLILESASTNQTSMYLCASSTLDGSYGQYFGPGTRLTVT.

On this clonotype: A read error may be the cause here, since a much bigger clone is one base away. The chain links TRBV6-1 to TRBJ1-4; no reliable D call. Germline CDR1 MNHNS, CDR2 SASEGT. Trimming took off 8 bases at V and 7 bases at J, with 29 bases between the two ends. The CDR3 is made up of 18 amino acids. In nucleotides, the CDR3 is TGTGCCAGCCGATCTTTCCCGGAGGCCATTTCTTCTGGTGAAAAACTGTTTTTT. Protein sequence: CASRSFPEAISSGEKLFF.

This clonotype occurred many times. The rearrangement joins TRBV28 to TRBJ2-7; 7 bases map to TRBD2. The CDR3 is 16 amino acids. From germline, CDR1 is MDHEN and CDR2 SYDVKM. V was clipped by 6 bases and J by 4 bases; unmatched bases: 15. CDR3 DNA: TGTGCCAGCAGCCCCCCGAGGACTAGTGACTATTACGAGCAGTACTTC. It specifies CASSPPRTSDYYEQYF.

This clonotype was found a few times. CDR3 protein: CASSERTNTEAFF. The CDR3 region has the DNA TGTGCCAGCAGTGAAAGAACGAACACTGAAGCTTTCTTT. This sequence joins TRBV6-1 and TRBJ1-1; D is unresolved. This CDR3 spans 13 amino acids. V gave up 2 bases and J gave up 1 base, with 5 bases separating them. Germline CDR1 MNHNS, CDR2 SASEGT.

The table lists this clonotype with a few counts. The chain joins TRBV27 to TRBJ1-6; D possibly corresponds to TRBD1 (5 bases). Germline lookup yields CDR1 MNHEY and CDR2 SMNVEV (reference sequence). The CDR3 runs 12 residues. Trimming removed 1 base at V and 14 bases at J, with 9 bases between. CDR3 DNA: TGTGCCAGCAGTTTATGGGAGGGGTCCCTCCACTTT. Translation: CASSLWEGSLHF.

At least ten counts were recorded for this clonotype. The V call is TRBV12-3 or TRBV12-4, the J call TRBJ2-7; either TRBD1 or TRBD2 may fit D (5 bases each). The CDR3 runs 13 residues. V gave up 6 bases and J gave up 5 bases, with 14 bases separating them. The CDR3 coding sequence is TGTGCCAGCAGCCATGAGGGGATCCACGAGCAGTACTTC. Amino acids: CASSHEGIHEQYF.

This clonotype has only a few counts. J is TRBJ2-1 and V is TRBV27; 10 bases align to TRBD2. J was trimmed by 8 bases and V by 3 bases; bases with no gene match: 7. Germline values: CDR1 MNHEY, CDR2 SMNVEV (reference sequence). This CDR3 contains 15 residues. The CDR3 spells CASSLVAGGNDEQFF. The CDR3, as DNA: TGTGCCAGCAGTTTGGTAGCGGGAGGAAATGATGAGCAGTTCTTC.